This paragraph covers one TCR beta chain sequence. The antigen it recognizes is unknown. No base-level quality is on record; no much larger clone is a single base apart. The germline V gene encodes CDR1 LNHDA and CDR2 SQIVND (reference sequence). CDR3 length: 15 amino acids, cysteine to phenylalanine. Here the CDR3 DNA is all that survives: 45 bases in frame from base 1. V gives up 2 bases and J gives up 8 bases, and the segment between their germline ends measures 16 bases. The sample belongs to a study of cytomegalovirus exposure and HLA in healthy donors (dated by TCRdb to between 2016 and 2019). About the full investigation: According to a later analysis, the 120 or so validation repertoires were produced on the same platform as the 700 or so repertoires of the first cohort. In addition to the first cohort of roughly 670 subjects, a separate validation cohort of approximately 130 different subjects was used. The study combined high-throughput TCR immunosequencing, statistical association of individual TCRs with disease status, and machine learning to predict cytomegalovirus infection status. The study was designed to test whether signatures of past pathogen exposure could be identified by cataloging public T cell receptors.

Paper-wide results and their limitations: It was suggested by the authors that the approach could potentially be generalized to other disease states and immunological phenotypes. Three of the identified cytomegalovirus-associated TCR beta chains were confirmed in vitro to be specific for cytomegalovirus antigens. Across donors, most TCR sequences were observed very rarely, whereas some public TCRs were present in many individuals. The study listed approximately 150 TCR beta chains as associated with cytomegalovirus. In both the original and validation cohorts, the classifier was reported to diagnose cytomegalovirus status with high specificity and sensitivity. A later analysis had no HLA typing for the validation cohort, so co-occurrence there was scored across all 120 repertoires. Subsequent analysis determined that TCRs grouped into clusters in the first cohort also showed a tendency toward co-occurrence across the approximately 110 validation repertoires, and approximately 93% of cluster scores exceeded 0.

The donors belonged to the validation cohort of about 130 subjects, which was separate from the approximately 700-subject first cohort. Libraries came from the immunoSEQ multiplex PCR assay. In the original analysis: A statistical classification framework was built for diagnosing cytomegalovirus status from the catalog of TCR beta chain sequences. This is the immuneACCESS table as TCRdb keeps it, with only in-frame sequences that have V and J called. A part of the clones is gone; compared with another copy, unresolved V genes explain less than half, and the rest is unexplained. V, J and clone size reflect that table, while D and trimming were determined from the DNA. Recorded for this sample are some 150,000 clones; roughly 89% of them occurred a single time. Of the sample, 8% to 9.5% falls within the top ten clones.

Material for sequencing was PBMCs. This sequence originates from a woman aged 18 to 35 in good health and CMV-seropositive. The sequence joins TRBV19 to TRBJ2-1, with TRBD1 perhaps the D gene, on 5 matching bases. The CDR3 sequence is CASSILVSQGHEQFF. The DNA sequence is as follows: TGTGCCAGTAGTATATTGGTCAGTCAGGGCCATGAGCAGTTCTTC. With the rest looked up from the reference TRBV19 and TRBJ2-1 genes rather than sequenced, the full variable domain is DGGITQSPKYLFRKEGQNVTLSCEQNLNHDAMYWYRQDPGQGLRLIYYSQIVNDFQKGDIAEGYSVSREKKESFPLTVTSAQKNPTAFYLCASSILVSQGHEQFFGPGTRLTVL.